These 22 T cell receptor beta chains were all obtained from the same sample, sequenced in a study of identical twins. TCRdb re-derived calls from the 5' RACE reads in MiXCR, one entry per CDR3 protein. Seen here are roughly 480,000 distinct CDR3 sequences, approximately 24% observed once, and the top ten hold just under 3%. Another study also made use of these data, one on T cells expressing NK-cell markers.

Sequencing used CD4+ T cells sorted from blood. These receptors were obtained from a young woman in good health.

This chain uses TRBV5-1 with TRBJ2-7; 10 bases line up with TRBD2. Germline V lookup: CDR1 SGHRS, CDR2 YFSETQ. V dropped 2 bases and J dropped 4; count of bases not matched to a gene: 6. The CDR3 sequence is 15 residues long. This chain's CDR3 is CASSFGLADYYEQYF. DNA for the CDR3: TGCGCCAGCAGCTTTGGACTAGCGGACTATTACGAGCAGTACTTC.

This clonotype was detected a few times. CDR3 sequence reads: CASSARGLGGSTDTQYF. The CDR3, as DNA: TGTGCCAGCAGCGCCAGGGGACTAGGGGGGAGCACAGATACGCAGTATTTT. The chain couples TRBV7-9 to TRBJ2-3; 8 bases map to TRBD2. The CDR3 totals 17 residues. With 5 bases clipped from V and 0 bases from J, the junction kept 10 bases outside the gene matches. Germline CDR1 and CDR2: SEHNR and FQNEAQ (reference sequence).

This clonotype was seen a single time. The V call is TRBV6-1, the J call TRBJ2-7, with 10 bases matching TRBD1. V shed 5 bases, J shed 3 bases, and the junction held 7 bases outside the gene matches. Per germline, CDR1 MNHNS and CDR2 SASEGT. The CDR3 runs 15 residues. CDR3 sequence (DNA): TGTGCCAGCAGTCAGATTCGGGACAGGGGCTACGAGCAGTACTTC. This translates into CASSQIRDRGYEQYF.

This clonotype has only a few counts. This chain connects TRBV5-1 to TRBJ2-5; TRBD2 agrees at 8 bases. The junction had 10 bases not matched to a gene; V was cut back by 5 bases and J by 4 bases. This CDR3 has 15 amino acids. Looked up from germline, CDR1 is SGHRS and CDR2 is YFSETQ. CDR3 DNA: TGCGCCAGCAGTACCGGGACTAGAAGTTCAGAGACCCAGTACTTC. It is translated as CASSTGTRSSETQYF. Together with reference TRBV5-1 and TRBJ2-5, the CDR3 gives the full variable domain: KAGVTQTPRYLIKTRGQQVTLSCSPISGHRSVSWYQQTPGQGLQFLFEYFSETQRNKGNFPGRFSGRQFSNSRSEMNVSTLELGDSALYLCASSTGTRSSETQYFGPGTRLLVL.

The genes are TRBV20-1 and TRBJ2-7; 9 bases map to TRBD1. The CDR3 runs to 13 residues. The V segment lost 3 bases and the J segment 7 bases; nucleotides outside the gene matches: 7. The germline V gene encodes CDR1 DFQATT and CDR2 SNEGSKA (reference sequence). CDR3 residues: CSASGQGSVEQYF. The CDR3 DNA sequence: TGCAGTGCTAGCGGACAGGGGTCTGTGGAGCAGTACTTC.

The chain carries TRBV6-1 and TRBJ1-3, with TRBD1 as a possible D gene (5 bases). The CDR3 contains 17 residues. V was shortened by 6 bases and J by 0 bases, with 18 bases between the two germline ends. Germline CDR1 MNHNS, CDR2 SASEGT. The CDR3 DNA is TGTGCCAGCAGCCTCACACACAGGCCGAGCTCTGGAAACACCATATATTTT. Translating it yields CASSLTHRPSSGNTIYF.

The chain links TRBV3-1 to TRBJ1-6; D possibly corresponds to TRBD1 (6 bases). The germline CDR1 and CDR2 sequences are LGHDT and YNNKEL (reference sequence). The CDR3 is 15 residues long. The V end lost 4 bases, the J end lost 7 bases, and 14 bases lay between the germline ends. This CDR3 is CASSPQWTVNSPLHF. The CDR3 DNA sequence: TGTGCCAGCAGCCCCCAGTGGACAGTCAATTCACCCCTCCACTTT.

This clonotype was counted between two and nine times. The V call is TRBV20-1, the J call TRBJ2-1, with D unresolved. CDR1 and CDR2 from the germline V gene are DFQATT and SNEGSKA (reference sequence). This CDR3 contains 10 residues. CDR3 sequence (DNA): TGCAGGACCGCTAGGACTGAGCAGTTCTTC. This sequence encodes CRTARTEQFF.

Many counts were recorded for this clonotype. CDR3 residues: CASRRGNQPQHF. The CDR3, as DNA: TGTGCCAGCCGTAGGGGGAATCAGCCCCAGCATTTT. The V gene is TRBV12-3 or TRBV12-4, the J gene TRBJ1-5; maybe TRBD1 (6 bases). V gave up 8 bases and J gave up 4 bases, with 9 bases separating them. The CDR3 extends over 12 amino acids.

The V call is TRBV4-2, the J call TRBJ1-6; D not certain. Germline CDR1 reads LGHNA; CDR2 reads YNFKEQ. V lost 0 bases and J 9 bases, leaving 12 bases between the germline ends. The CDR3 runs to 15 residues. CDR3 amino acids: CASSQDLAGISPLHF. The CDR3 coding sequence is TGTGCCAGCAGCCAAGATTTGGCCGGAATTTCACCCCTCCACTTT.

The V gene is TRBV25-1, the J gene TRBJ1-4; unclear D gene. Germline V gives CDR1 MGHDK, CDR2 SYGVNS. The CDR3 totals 15 residues. The V end lost 11 bases, the J end lost 0 bases, and 16 bases lay between the germline ends. CDR3 sequence (DNA): TGTGCCGGTAGTGTTGGGCCTGCAACTAATGAAAAACTGTTTTTT. This encodes CAGSVGPATNEKLFF. Looking up the rest from reference TRBV25-1 and TRBJ1-4 gives the full variable domain: EADIYQTPRYLVIGTGKKITLECSQTMGHDKMYWYQQDPGMELHLIHYSYGVNSTEKGDLSSESTVSRIRTEHFPLTLESARPSHTSQYLCAGSVGPATNEKLFFGSGTQLSVL.

This clonotype has more than one count but fewer than ten. The V gene is TRBV5-1, the J gene TRBJ2-7; D gene uncertain. Germline CDR1 reads SGHRS; CDR2 reads YFSETQ. The CDR3 has 14 amino acids. V was clipped by 7 bases and J by 2 bases, with 16 bases between them. CDR3 coding DNA: TGCGCCAGCCGGTTGCAGACGTGGGCCTACGAGCAGTACTTC. Its translation is CASRLQTWAYEQYF. Looking up the rest from reference TRBV5-1 and TRBJ2-7 gives the full variable domain: KAGVTQTPRYLIKTRGQQVTLSCSPISGHRSVSWYQQTPGQGLQFLFEYFSETQRNKGNFPGRFSGRQFSNSRSEMNVSTLELGDSALYLCASRLQTWAYEQYFGPGTRLTVT.

This chain uses TRBV30 with TRBJ2-7; D remains ambiguous. In germline, CDR1 is GTSNPN, CDR2 SVGIG (reference sequence). Trimming removed 1 base from V and 4 bases from J, with 8 bases in between. CDR3 size: 12 residues. CDR3 sequence: CAWSGQTYEQYF. The CDR3 coding sequence is TGTGCCTGGAGTGGGCAGACTTACGAGCAGTACTTC.

This clonotype was seen only a few times. This chain connects TRBV21-1 to TRBJ2-7; the D call in the table, TRBD1, was not verified against the DNA. TRBV21-1 is recorded as a pseudogene. This CDR3 has 15 amino acids. In DNA, the CDR3 is TGTGCCAGCAGCCCCGGTCCGGATAATCGGTACGAGCAGTACTTC. This encodes CASSPGPDNRYEQYF.

The genes are TRBV2 and TRBJ2-3; no definite D call. CDR1 SNHLY and CDR2 FYNNEI come from the germline V gene. Trimming removed 6 bases at V and 6 bases at J, with 10 bases between. This CDR3 region has 12 residues. CDR3 in DNA: TGTGCCAGCAGGGAGACCCCGGATACGCAGTATTTT. Translation gives CASRETPDTQYF. Supplemented by reference TRBV2 and TRBJ2-3, the full variable domain reads EPEVTQTPSHQVTQMGQEVILRCVPISNHLYFYWYRQILGQKVEFLVSFYNNEISEKSEIFDDQFSVERPDGSNFTLKIRSTKLEDSAMYFCASRETPDTQYFGPGTRLTVL.

This clonotype was recorded many times. The V call is TRBV5-1, the J call TRBJ2-5; TRBD2 matches 11 bases. The CDR3 has 15 residues. Germline values: CDR1 SGHRS, CDR2 YFSETQ. J gave up 2 bases and V 3 bases, and 3 bases lay outside the gene matches. The DNA of the CDR3 is TGCGCCAGCAGCTCTGGGACTAGCGGACAAGAGACCCAGTACTTC. The encoded protein is CASSSGTSGQETQYF.

This clonotype was found a few times. The gene calls are TRBV7-3 and TRBJ2-1; D gene ambiguous. The CDR3 is 13 residues long. In germline, CDR1 is SGHTA, CDR2 FQGTGA. Trimming shortened V by 5 bases and J by 4 bases, and 9 bases separated the two germline ends. This CDR3 reads CASSLLQYNEQFF. The CDR3 DNA sequence: TGTGCCAGCAGCCTATTGCAATACAATGAGCAGTTCTTC.

This clonotype showed up just a few times. The V call is TRBV10-3, the J call TRBJ2-7; D not resolved. CDR1 and CDR2 from the germline V gene are ENHRY and SYGVKD. Trimming pared 0 bases from V and 2 bases from J, leaving 2 bases between. CDR3 size: 12 residues. The CDR3 protein is CAISESTYEQYF. As DNA, the CDR3 is TGTGCCATCAGTGAGTCGACCTACGAGCAGTACTTC.

The V call is TRBV11-2, the J call TRBJ2-1, with 11 bases matching TRBD2. Germline CDR1 and CDR2: SGHAT and FQNNGV. J gave up 5 bases and V 6 bases, and 9 bases lay outside the gene matches. The CDR3 is 16 residues long. CDR3 coding DNA: TGTGCCAGCAGTTTGGGGGGACTAGCGGATGACAATGAGCAGTTCTTC. Protein product: CASSLGGLADDNEQFF. Using reference TRBV11-2 and TRBJ2-1 for the parts outside the CDR3, the full variable domain is EAGVAQSPRYKIIEKRQSVAFWCNPISGHATLYWYQQILGQGPKLLIQFQNNGVVDDSQLPKDRFSAERLKGVDSTLKIQPAKLEDSAVYLCASSLGGLADDNEQFFGPGTRLTVL.

This clonotype was seen only a few times. The chain employs TRBV12-3 or TRBV12-4 and TRBJ2-2; TRBD2 matches 10 bases. After removal of 4 bases from V and 5 bases from J, the junction contained 10 bases not matched to a gene. The CDR3 totals 17 residues. CDR3: CASSWNSGRNPTGELFF. The CDR3 coding sequence is TGTGCCAGCAGTTGGAATAGCGGGAGGAATCCAACCGGGGAGCTGTTTTTT.

V gene TRBV20-1 combines with J gene TRBJ2-1, with D tentatively TRBD2 (6 bases). The V and J ends lost 3 bases and 9 bases respectively, with 18 bases between them. CDR3 length: 14 amino acids. Germline loops: CDR1 DFQATT, CDR2 SNEGSKA (reference sequence). The CDR3 reads CSASLRDRGGEQFF. The CDR3 DNA is TGCAGTGCTAGCCTCCGGGACCGGGGAGGTGAGCAGTTCTTC.

The chain has TRBV6-5 and TRBJ2-7; TRBD2 aligns across 7 bases. The CDR3 length is 15 residues. V gave up 3 bases and J gave up 2 bases; unmatched junction bases: 7. Looked up from germline, CDR1 is MNHEY and CDR2 is SVGAGI. CDR3 protein: CASSYDTSAAYEQYF. As DNA, the CDR3 is TGTGCCAGCAGTTATGATACTAGCGCCGCCTACGAGCAGTACTTC.